Presented here are 27 T cell receptor beta chains from one specimen sequenced in a study of cytomegalovirus exposure and HLA in healthy donors. The PCR contained 60 Vbeta and 13 Jbeta primers. Sequenced by immunoSEQ multiplex PCR; TCRdb stores in-frame clones only, minus some. Of some 100,000 clones in the sample, approximately 69% are singletons; the top ten hold around a tenth. Sequencing input: PBMCs. The origin of the receptors is a woman in her fifties or sixties in good health and CMV-seropositive.

The rearrangement joins TRBV18 to TRBJ2-1, with 13 positions matching TRBD2. Germline V gene lookup returns CDR1 KGHSH and CDR2 LQKENI. With V trimmed by 4 bases and J by 7 bases, 4 bases remained unmatched. The length of the CDR3 is 15 residues. CDR3 coding DNA: TGTGCCAGCTCACTGACTAGCGGGGGGCTAAATGAGCAGTTCTTC. This encodes CASSLTSGGLNEQFF. Together with reference TRBV18 and TRBJ2-1, the CDR3 gives the full variable domain: NAGVMQNPRHLVRRRGQEARLRCSPMKGHSHVYWYRQLPEEGLKFMVYLQKENIIDESGMPKERFSAEFPKEGPSILRIQQVVRGDSAAYFCASSLTSGGLNEQFFGPGTRLTVL.

This chain links TRBV27 with TRBJ1-3; possibly TRBD1 for D (5 bases). Trimming took 8 bases from V and 4 from J, leaving 9 bases between them. This CDR3 region has 12 residues. The germline V gene encodes CDR1 MNHEY and CDR2 SMNVEV (reference sequence). In nucleotides, the CDR3 is TGTGCCAGCGGAAGGACAGGAAACACCATATATTTT. Residues: CASGRTGNTIYF.

A remark on this clone: Other DNA sequences in the sample encode the same CDR3. V usage is TRBV11-2 and J usage is TRBJ1-1; D gene ambiguous. Germline-derived CDR1 and CDR2 are SGHAT and FQNNGV. This CDR3 contains 13 residues. Trimming left V 1 base short and J 0 bases short, with 3 bases between. In DNA, the CDR3 is TGTGCCAGCAGCTTAGCAGTGAACACTGAAGCTTTCTTT. Encoded protein: CASSLAVNTEAFF.

The chain uses TRBV6-1 and TRBJ2-6, with 8 nucleotides matching TRBD1. Germline V CDR1 and CDR2: MNHNS, SASEGT. The V gene end was trimmed by 1 base and the J gene end by 3 bases; junction bases not matched to a gene: 5. The CDR3 is 17 residues long. The CDR3 loop reads CASSEGTGYGGANVLTF. CDR3 coding DNA: TGTGCCAGCAGTGAAGGGACAGGGTACGGTGGGGCCAACGTCCTGACTTTC.

V and J are TRBV10-1 and TRBJ1-1, with 7 bases fitting TRBD1. Trimming at V came to 6 bases and at J to 0 bases, leaving 1 base not matched to a gene. There are 13 residues in the CDR3. Germline V CDR1 and CDR2: WNHNN, SYGVQD (reference sequence). The DNA of the CDR3 is TGCGCCAGCAGCGGGACAGTGAACACTGAAGCTTTCTTT. Translation: CASSGTVNTEAFF.

This clone was observed a handful of times. The chain uses TRBV7-9 and TRBJ2-7, with TRBD2 matching 9 bases. The CDR3 spans 11 residues. The ends lost 6 bases at V and 9 bases at J; junction bases unmatched: 3. Looked up from germline, CDR1 is SEHNR and CDR2 is FQNEAQ (reference sequence). The CDR3 bases are TGTGCCAGCAGTGCGGGGGGGATGCAGTACTTC. It yields the protein CASSAGGMQYF.

The V gene is TRBV6-5, the J gene TRBJ1-6; 7 bases fit TRBD1. The CDR3 contains 14 residues. Trimming took 6 bases from V and 10 from J; bases not matched to a gene: 9. The germline CDR1 and CDR2 sequences are MNHEY and SVGAGI. The CDR3 DNA follows: TGTGCCAGCAGCAGAACAGGGGTAGGGTCACCCCTCCACTTT. This gives the protein CASSRTGVGSPLHF.

The chain is built from TRBV19 and TRBJ1-1; TRBD1 might be the D (5 bases). The CDR3 covers 14 residues. The V gene's germline CDR1 is LNHDA and CDR2 SQIVND (reference sequence). Trimming pared 8 bases from V and 11 bases from J, leaving 24 bases between. The CDR3 nucleotides read TGTGCCAGTCAAATAGGGAGGGGCGCGGCTCCGGCTTTCTTT. Protein sequence: CASQIGRGAAPAFF.

The genes are TRBV7-9 and TRBJ2-5, with 7 bases lining up with TRBD1. Unmatched junction bases numbered 11, after V lost 5 bases and J lost 2 bases. Looked up from germline, CDR1 is SEHNR and CDR2 is FQNEAQ (reference sequence). The CDR3 consists of 16 residues. In DNA form, the CDR3 reads TGTGCCAGCAGCCGGATCAAGACAGGGTCACAAGAGACCCAGTACTTC. Protein product: CASSRIKTGSQETQYF.

This clone was detected ten times or more. CDR3 nucleotides: TGCGCCAGCAGCTTCACCCAGGTTACTGAAGCTTTCTTT. Amino acid sequence: CASSFTQVTEAFF. This rearrangement joins TRBV5-1 to TRBJ1-1; no clear D. V was trimmed by 2 bases and J by 5 bases, leaving 10 bases between them. CDR3 length equals 13 residues. From germline, CDR1 is SGHRS and CDR2 YFSETQ.

This sequence joins TRBV15 and TRBJ1-1, with D possibly matching TRBD1 (5 bases). This CDR3 has 15 residues. CDR1 is LNHNV and CDR2 is YYDKDF in the germline V gene (reference sequence). Trimming took 3 bases from V and 8 from J, leaving 19 bases between them. In DNA form, the CDR3 reads TGTGCCACCAGCAGCGGGGACCTCTTTGGAGGGGAAGCTTTCTTT. It translates to CATSSGDLFGGEAFF.

The chain has TRBV4-2 and TRBJ2-1; TRBD2 matches 11 bases. The CDR3 has 17 amino acids. V lost 0 bases to trimming and J lost 4 bases; unmatched junction nucleotides: 5. CDR1 LGHNA and CDR2 YNFKEQ come from the germline V gene. The CDR3 DNA reads TGTGCCAGCAGCCAAGATTTGACTAGCGGGAATTACAATGAGCAGTTCTTC. Encoded protein: CASSQDLTSGNYNEQFF.

The chain carries TRBV6-5 and TRBJ2-1; 9 bases fit TRBD2. The ends lost 10 bases at V and 5 bases at J; junction bases unmatched: 9. This CDR3 region has 14 residues. In germline, CDR1 is MNHEY, CDR2 SVGAGI. This chain's CDR3 is CATAGTSPNNEQFF. CDR3 DNA: TGTGCCACCGCGGGGACTAGCCCAAACAATGAGCAGTTCTTC.

The chain combines TRBV19 with TRBJ1-5; D uncertain. The CDR3 extends over 15 amino acids. Per germline, CDR1 LNHDA and CDR2 SQIVND (reference sequence). Trimming pared 9 bases from V and 2 bases from J, leaving 17 bases between. In DNA form, the CDR3 reads TGTGCCAGCAGACCACCAGGTCAAGGCAATCAGCCCCAGCATTTT. This encodes CASRPPGQGNQPQHF.

This sequence joins TRBV9 and TRBJ1-1, with D maybe TRBD1 (5 bases). The germline V and J ends were trimmed by 3 bases and 1 base, with 7 bases remaining between them. The CDR3 is 13 amino acids. Germline-derived CDR1 and CDR2 are SGDLS and YYNGEE. CDR3: CASSETANTEAFF. CDR3 sequence (DNA): TGTGCCAGCAGCGAGACAGCGAACACTGAAGCTTTCTTT.

The gene calls are TRBV27 and TRBJ2-7; the match to TRBD2 covers 7 bases. Germline assignment: CDR1 MNHEY and CDR2 SMNVEV (reference sequence). Trimming removed 6 bases from V and 3 bases from J; junction bases left unmatched: 8. The CDR3 is 14 amino acids. The CDR3 region has the DNA TGTGCCAGCAGGGCGGCAGCGGGGCTCTACGAGCAGTACTTC. Amino acid sequence: CASRAAAGLYEQYF.

The J gene is TRBJ1-1, the V gene TRBV9; D gene ambiguous. CDR1 and CDR2 (germline): SGDLS, YYNGEE. The CDR3 contains 14 residues. V lost 0 bases and J lost 4, with 10 bases in between. CDR3 nucleotides: TGTGCCAGCAGCGTAGCTGAAAGAGGCACTGAAGCTTTCTTT. Protein sequence: CASSVAERGTEAFF.

The chain has TRBV4-1 and TRBJ1-5; 9 bases agree with TRBD1. The CDR3 extends over 21 amino acids. Looked up from germline, CDR1 is MGHRA and CDR2 is YSYEKL. Unmatched junction bases numbered 18, after V lost 3 bases and J lost 0 bases. The CDR3 bases are TGCGCCAGCAGCCACGCCCCACTTTCGGGACAGGGACCTTATAGCAATCAGCCCCAGCATTTT. Residues: CASSHAPLSGQGPYSNQPQHF.

The chain recombines TRBV30 with TRBJ2-3, with 12 bases that match TRBD2. The J segment lost 1 base and the V segment lost 0 bases, leaving 2 bases of the junction unmatched. The CDR3 is 16 amino acids. Germline CDR1 is GTSNPN and CDR2 is SVGIG (reference sequence). The CDR3 is CAWSVASGRGTDTQYF. CDR3 bases: TGTGCCTGGAGTGTAGCTAGCGGGAGGGGCACAGATACGCAGTATTTT.

This clone has a count of ten or more. J is TRBJ1-1 and V is TRBV7-2; D not resolved. This CDR3 is 15 amino acids long. The V gene lost 1 base and the J gene lost 4 bases, with 13 bases spanning the gap. Per the germline V gene, CDR1 is SGHTA and CDR2 is FQGNSA. CDR3 in amino acids: CASSLEATRGTEAFF. The CDR3 DNA reads TGTGCCAGCAGCTTAGAAGCGACACGGGGCACTGAAGCTTTCTTT.

The rearrangement joins TRBV7-2 to TRBJ1-3; D ambiguous. V shed 11 bases and J shed 7 bases, with 18 bases lying between them. The CDR3 loop spans 13 amino acids. The germline CDR1 and CDR2 sequences are SGHTA and FQGNSA. This CDR3 reads CASRRGYGNTIYF. CDR3 DNA sequence: TGTGCCTCACGACGGGGTTATGGGAACACCATATATTTT.

This clone occurred a few times. J is TRBJ2-6 and V is TRBV19; 10 positions match TRBD1. The CDR3 extends over 18 amino acids. Looked up from germline, CDR1 is LNHDA and CDR2 is SQIVND (reference sequence). The trim removed 4 bases at V and 0 bases at J, leaving 6 bases unmatched. The CDR3, as DNA: TGTGCCAGTAGTACCAGGACAGGGGGGAGCTCTGGGGCCAACGTCCTGACTTTC. Amino acid sequence: CASSTRTGGSSGANVLTF.

This clone was seen more than once but under ten times. This sequence joins TRBV9 and TRBJ2-1; TRBD1 might be the D (6 bases). V lost 0 bases to trimming and J lost 0 bases, with 19 bases between them. The CDR3 has 19 amino acids. Germline CDR1 is SGDLS and CDR2 is YYNGEE. The CDR3 sequence is CASSVDIGTGQRSYNEQFF. In DNA, the CDR3 is TGTGCCAGCAGCGTAGATATAGGAACAGGGCAGCGCTCCTACAATGAGCAGTTCTTC.

This clone was seen more than once but under ten times. The genes are TRBV19 and TRBJ1-1, with no clear D. Trimming removed 3 bases at V and 5 bases at J, with 19 bases between. Germline CDR1 and CDR2: LNHDA and SQIVND (reference sequence). The CDR3 is 16 amino acids. The CDR3: CASSIFDYMRRTEAFF. The CDR3 DNA follows: TGTGCCAGTAGTATTTTCGACTACATGCGTCGGACTGAAGCTTTCTTT.

V usage is TRBV28 and J usage is TRBJ1-1; possibly TRBD1 for D (6 bases). Germline lookup yields CDR1 MDHEN and CDR2 SYDVKM. Deletions cut 7 bases from V and 5 bases from J, with 26 bases between. The CDR3 has 17 amino acids. CDR3 residues: CASTYSQGSWRGTEAFF. The CDR3, as DNA: TGTGCCAGCACCTACTCACAGGGTTCTTGGCGAGGGACTGAAGCTTTCTTT.

The gene calls are TRBV6-6 and TRBJ2-5; tentatively, D is TRBD1 (5 bases). The CDR3 contains 15 residues. The V and J ends lost 5 bases and 1 base respectively, with 14 bases between them. The germline CDR1 and CDR2 sequences are MNHNY and SVGAGI (reference sequence). The chain's CDR3 is CASSTQTAPQETQYF. CDR3 DNA: TGTGCCAGCAGTACTCAGACAGCTCCCCAAGAGACCCAGTACTTC.

This sequence joins TRBV6-1 and TRBJ1-2, with 9 bases matching TRBD1. The germline CDR1 and CDR2 sequences are MNHNS and SASEGT. This CDR3 is built from 15 residues. V trimming: 4 bases; J trimming: 6 bases; junction bases outside the gene matches: 9. CDR3 coding DNA: TGTGCCAGCAGTGTAGAGGACAGGGGATGGAATGGCTACACCTTC. It yields the protein CASSVEDRGWNGYTF.